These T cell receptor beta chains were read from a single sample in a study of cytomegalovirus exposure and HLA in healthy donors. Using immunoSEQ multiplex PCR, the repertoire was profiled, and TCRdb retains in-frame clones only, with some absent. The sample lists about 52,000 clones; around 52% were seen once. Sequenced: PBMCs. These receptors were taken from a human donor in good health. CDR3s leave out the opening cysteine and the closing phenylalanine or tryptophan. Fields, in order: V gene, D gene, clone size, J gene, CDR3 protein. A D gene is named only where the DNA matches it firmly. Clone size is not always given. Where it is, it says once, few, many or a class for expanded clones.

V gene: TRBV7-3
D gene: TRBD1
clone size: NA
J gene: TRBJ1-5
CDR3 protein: ASSPPRTGSNQPQH

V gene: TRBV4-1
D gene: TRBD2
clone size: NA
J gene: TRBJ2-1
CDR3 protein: ASSHARLAGSYNEQF

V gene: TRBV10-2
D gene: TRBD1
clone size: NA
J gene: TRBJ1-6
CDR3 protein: ASGTGNSPLH

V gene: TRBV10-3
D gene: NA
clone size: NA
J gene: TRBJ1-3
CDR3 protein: AISEGAPLGNTIY

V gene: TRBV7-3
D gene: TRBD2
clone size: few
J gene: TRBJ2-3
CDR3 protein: ASSSRSTSGGTDTQY

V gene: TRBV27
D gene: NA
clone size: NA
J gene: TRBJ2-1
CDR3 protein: ASRISDNEQF

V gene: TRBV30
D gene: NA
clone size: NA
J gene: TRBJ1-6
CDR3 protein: AWARGGADYNSPLH

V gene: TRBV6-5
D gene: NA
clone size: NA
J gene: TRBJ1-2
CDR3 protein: ASSKDSNYGYT

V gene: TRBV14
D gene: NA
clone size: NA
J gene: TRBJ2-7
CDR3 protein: ASRPQGNSYEQY

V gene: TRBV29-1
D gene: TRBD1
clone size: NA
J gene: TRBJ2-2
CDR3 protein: SAGQGNTGELF

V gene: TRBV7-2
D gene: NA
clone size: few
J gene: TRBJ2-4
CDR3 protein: ASSLGGLAKNIQY

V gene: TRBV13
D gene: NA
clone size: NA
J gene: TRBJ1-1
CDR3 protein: ASKTMAGVEAF

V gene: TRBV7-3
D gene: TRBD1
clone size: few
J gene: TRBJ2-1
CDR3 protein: ASSLDRRQGEDEQF

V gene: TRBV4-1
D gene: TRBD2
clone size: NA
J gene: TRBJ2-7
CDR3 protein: ASSQGSGGSYEQY

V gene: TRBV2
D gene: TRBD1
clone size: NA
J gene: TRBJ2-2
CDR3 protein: ASRRTGAYANTGELF

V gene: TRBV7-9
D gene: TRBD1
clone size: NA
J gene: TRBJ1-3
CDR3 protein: ASSPGQVYSGNTIY

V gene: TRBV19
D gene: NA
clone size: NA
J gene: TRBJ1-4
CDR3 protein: ASSAPPGTNEKLF

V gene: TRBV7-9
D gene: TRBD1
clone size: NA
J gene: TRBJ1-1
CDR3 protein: ASSPPFRTGLNTEAF

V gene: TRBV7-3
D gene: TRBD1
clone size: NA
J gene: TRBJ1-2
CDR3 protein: ASSLGGQGVYGYT

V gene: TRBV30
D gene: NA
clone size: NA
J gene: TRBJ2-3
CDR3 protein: AWSVGVGAQY

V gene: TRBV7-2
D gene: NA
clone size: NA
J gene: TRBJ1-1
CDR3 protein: ASSFKTGNTEAF

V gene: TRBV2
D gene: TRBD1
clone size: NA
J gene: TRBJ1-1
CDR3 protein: ASRGITGGTEAF

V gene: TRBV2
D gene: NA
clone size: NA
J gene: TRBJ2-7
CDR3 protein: ASTPQGIYTYEQY

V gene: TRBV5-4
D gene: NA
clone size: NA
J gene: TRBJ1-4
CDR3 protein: ASSSITGPGPEKLF

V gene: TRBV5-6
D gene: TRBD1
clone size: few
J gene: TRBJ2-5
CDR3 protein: ASSLAGAGGETQY

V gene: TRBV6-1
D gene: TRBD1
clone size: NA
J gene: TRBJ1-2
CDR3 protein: ASRPGQGNYGYT

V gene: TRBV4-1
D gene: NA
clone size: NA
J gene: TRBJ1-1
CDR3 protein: ASSHGGVSFEAF

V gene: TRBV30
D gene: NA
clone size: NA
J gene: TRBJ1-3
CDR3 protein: AWSLDGRTSIY

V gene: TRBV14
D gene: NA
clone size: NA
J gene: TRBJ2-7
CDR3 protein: ASSQGFGGLPSREQY

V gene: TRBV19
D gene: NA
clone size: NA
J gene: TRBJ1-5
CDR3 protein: ASSIGGGGRTQPQH

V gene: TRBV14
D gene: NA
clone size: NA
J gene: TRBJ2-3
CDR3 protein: ASSQGPLGSQY

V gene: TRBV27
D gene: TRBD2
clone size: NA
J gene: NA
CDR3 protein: ASSATDLAGFDEQY

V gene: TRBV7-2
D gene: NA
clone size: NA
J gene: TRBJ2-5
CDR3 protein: ASSFTQETQY

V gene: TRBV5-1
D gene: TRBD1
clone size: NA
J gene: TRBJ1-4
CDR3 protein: ASTTDRGEKLF

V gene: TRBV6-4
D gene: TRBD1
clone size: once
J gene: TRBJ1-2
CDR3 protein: ASRQGPDGYGYT